A selection of T cell receptor beta chains follows, all from one sample in a study of early T cells in non-severe SARS-CoV-2 infection. A single record per CDR3 protein comes from TCRdb applying MiXCR to the 5' RACE reads. Among under 70,000 distinct CDR3 sequences listed, about 6% were seen once. The starting material was whole blood, obtained at baseline. Every receptor here comes from an adult who was a healthcare worker with PCR-confirmed SARS-CoV-2 infection or an uninfected control (not recorded which). Both conserved end residues are part of each CDR3. The D gene is left open where the match is weak. Only part of the rows carry a size: once, few, many, or a class if the clone is expanded.

abundance	d_gene	v_gene	j_gene	CDR3nt	CDR3aa
few	.	TRBV16	TRBJ1-1	TGTGCCAGCAGCCCTATCGCGCGGTCTGAAGCTTTCTTT	CASSPIARSEAFF
many	TRBD1	TRBV29-1	TRBJ1-1	TGCAGCGTTGAGGGTCAGGGGGCGACTTTCTTT	CSVEGQGATFF
many	TRBD1	TRBV25-1	TRBJ2-3	TGTGCCAGCAGTGAATGGGGACAGGGGACAGATACGCAGTATTTT	CASSEWGQGTDTQYF
few	TRBD2	TRBV4-2	TRBJ2-3	TGTGCCAGCAGCCAAGATCGCGGGACTAGCGGGAGAGGAACGCAGTATTTT	CASSQDRGTSGRGTQYF
.	.	TRBV4-2	TRBJ1-1	TGTGCCAGCAGCCAAGAGGGGGATACCATGAACACTGAAGCTTTCTTT	CASSQEGDTMNTEAFF
many	.	TRBV18	TRBJ2-3	TGTGCCAGCTCACCACCGCAGTGGTCGCAGTATTTT	CASSPPQWSQYF
many	TRBD2	TRBV7-9	TRBJ2-1	TGTGCCAGCAGCTCGCCGGGACTAGCGGGATTCATATCCTACAATGAGCAGTTCTTC	CASSSPGLAGFISYNEQFF
many	TRBD1	TRBV7-6	TRBJ2-1	TGTGCCAGCAGCTTAGCAGAGACAGGGTACAATGAGCAGTTCTTC	CASSLAETGYNEQFF
many	TRBD1	TRBV28	TRBJ1-5	TGTGCCAGCAGAACAACAGGGGGCCGGGATTTT	CASRTTGGRDF
.	TRBD2	TRBV27	TRBJ2-3	TGTGCCAGCAGTCTGGGACTAGCGGGCCCCTCAGGGACGCAGTATTTT	CASSLGLAGPSGTQYF
many	TRBD1	TRBV20-1	TRBJ1-2	TGCAGTGCTCCCCCAAATCGACAGGGCTTTGGCTACACCTTC	CSAPPNRQGFGYTF